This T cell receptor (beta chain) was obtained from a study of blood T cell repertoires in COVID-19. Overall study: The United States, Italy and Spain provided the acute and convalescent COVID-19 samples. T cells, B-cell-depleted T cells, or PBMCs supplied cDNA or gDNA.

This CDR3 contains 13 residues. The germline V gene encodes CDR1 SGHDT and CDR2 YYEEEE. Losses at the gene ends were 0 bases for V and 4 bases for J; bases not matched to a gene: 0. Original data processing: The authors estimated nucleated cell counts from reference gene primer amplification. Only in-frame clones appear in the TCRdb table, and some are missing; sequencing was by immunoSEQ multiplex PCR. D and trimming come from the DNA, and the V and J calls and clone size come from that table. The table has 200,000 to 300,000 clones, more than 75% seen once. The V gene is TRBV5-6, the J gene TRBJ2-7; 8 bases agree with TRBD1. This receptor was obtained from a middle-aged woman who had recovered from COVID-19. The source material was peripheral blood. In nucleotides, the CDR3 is TGTGCCAGCAGCTTGGACAGGGGGTACGAGCAGTACGTC. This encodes CASSLDRGYEQYV.